This TCR beta chain comes out of a study of Ad26.COV2.S vaccination and SARS-CoV-2 variants. Study-level background: The vaccine Ad26.COV2.S was put into the muscle once, or twice with 56 days between. General observations from the study: Estimates derived from TCR breadth and depth analyses may have underestimated total T cell responses. Whether participants received vaccine or placebo, their non-spike TCR breadth was similar. Ad26.COV2.S recipients had broader spike-specific TCRs (P = 0.0014).

Treatment specified: some 20 received Ad26.COV2.S at low or high dose, single or two shots; several received placebo; per-sample allocation not given. Sample collection was performed on day 63 after the first vaccine or placebo injection. As concerns this clone: Its antigen remains unidentified.

The repertoire was sequenced with immunoSEQ multiplex PCR; TCRdb's copy has only in-frame clones and lacks some. The sample has more than 350,000 clones, 80% to 95% seen once; the top ten hold approximately 12%. The germline V gene encodes CDR1 SGHRS and CDR2 YFSETQ. V lost 4 bases and J lost 5; bases outside the gene matches: 6. The CDR3 spans 14 residues. The sample consisted of peripheral blood, taken in a trial of Ad26.COV2.S vaccine versus placebo. This chain joins TRBV5-1 and TRBJ2-5; the match to TRBD1 covers 9 bases. The receptor was derived from a person aged 18-65 years who received the Ad26.COV2.S COVID-19 vaccine or a placebo. CDR3 region: CASSPGTGWETQYF. The CDR3 coding sequence is TGCGCCAGCAGCCCGGGGACAGGGTGGGAGACCCAGTACTTC.